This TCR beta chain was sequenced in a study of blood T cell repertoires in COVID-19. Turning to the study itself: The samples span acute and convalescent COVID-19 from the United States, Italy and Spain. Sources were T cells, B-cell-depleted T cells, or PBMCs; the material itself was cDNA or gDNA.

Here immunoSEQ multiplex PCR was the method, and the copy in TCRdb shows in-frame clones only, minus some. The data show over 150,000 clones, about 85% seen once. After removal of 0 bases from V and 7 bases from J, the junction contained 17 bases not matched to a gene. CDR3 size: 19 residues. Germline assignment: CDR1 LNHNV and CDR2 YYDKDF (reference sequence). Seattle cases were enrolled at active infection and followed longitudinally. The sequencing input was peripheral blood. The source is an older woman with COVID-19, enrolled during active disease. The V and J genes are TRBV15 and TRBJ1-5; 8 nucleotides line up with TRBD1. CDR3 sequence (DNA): TGTGCCACCAGCAGAGATTTGGGAGTGGGCAGGGGGCATAGACAGCCCCAGCATTTT. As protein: CATSRDLGVGRGHRQPQHF.